This T cell receptor beta chain was sequenced in a study of cytomegalovirus exposure and HLA in healthy donors. The study, taken as a whole, reports: Earlier analysis found most TCR beta V segments productive about 90% or about 30% of the time.

Turning to this clone: Its antigen is currently unknown.

The PCR used 60 Vbeta and 13 Jbeta primers. The repertoire was sequenced with immunoSEQ multiplex PCR; TCRdb's copy has only in-frame clones and lacks some. The sample records about 200,000 clones, approximately 80% being singletons. The trim removed 4 bases at V and 5 bases at J, leaving 6 bases unmatched. Germline loops: CDR1 MNHEY, CDR2 SVGAGI. The CDR3 contains 15 residues. The J gene is TRBJ1-2, the V gene TRBV6-5, with 11 bases that match TRBD1. This TCR came from a woman aged 18-35 years in good health and CMV-seronegative. Sequencing was carried out using PBMCs. The CDR3 coding sequence is TGTGCCAGCAGTTCGGCCGGGACAGGGGGTTATGGCTACACCTTC. Encoded protein: CASSSAGTGGYGYTF.